The next 10 T cell receptor beta chains were all read from a single sample in a study of T cell clonotyping in hematopoietic cell transplantation. Clones were sequenced by immunoSEQ multiplex PCR, and TCRdb holds only the in-frame ones, with some missing. The sample has roughly 5,300 clones, around 77% seen once. Source: peripheral blood mononuclear cells, taken 100 days after allogeneic stem cell transplant. Receptor source: a male patient in his sixties or seventies who had an allogeneic stem cell transplant, so T cells may come from the graft donor. Some clones in this sample may be carry-over from other donors' samples.

This clone is categorized as large (0.1 to 1%). This rearrangement joins TRBV7-8 to TRBJ2-1; TRBD2 aligns across 7 bases. This CDR3 spans 15 amino acids. Germline CDR1 and CDR2: SGHVS and FQNEAQ. J gave up 6 bases and V 0 bases, and 5 bases lay outside the gene matches. In DNA form, the CDR3 reads TGTGCCAGCAGCTTAGCGGGAGGGAGTCCCAATGAGCAGTTCTTC. It yields the protein CASSLAGGSPNEQFF.

The chain links TRBV2 to TRBJ2-5; no definite D call. The CDR3 is made up of 10 amino acids. Trimming took 8 bases from V and 3 from J, leaving 4 bases between them. The V gene's germline CDR1 is SNHLY and CDR2 FYNNEI. CDR3 coding DNA: TGTGCCAGCGGAGAAGAGACCCAGTACTTC. Its protein product is CASGEETQYF.

The chain couples TRBV6-1 to TRBJ2-1; 10 nucleotides line up with TRBD2. Germline-derived CDR1 and CDR2 are MNHNS and SASEGT. The junction had 15 bases not matched to a gene; V was cut back by 11 bases and J by 8 bases. The CDR3 has 15 amino acids. DNA for the CDR3: TGTGCCGGATTAGGGCCTAGCGGGAGTCTGGATGAGCAGTTCTTC. Residues: CAGLGPSGSLDEQFF.

The chain couples TRBV11-2 to TRBJ2-5; D ambiguous. Trimming pared 6 bases from V and 5 bases from J, leaving 4 bases between. The CDR3 length is 10 residues. Germline V CDR1 and CDR2: SGHAT, FQNNGV. The CDR3 reads CASSRETQYF. The CDR3 nucleotides are TGTGCCAGCAGTCGGGAGACCCAGTACTTC.

As DNA, the CDR3 is TGTGCCAGTAAAAGCGGGAGCTACGAGCAGTACTTC. The encoded protein is CASKSGSYEQYF. This chain connects TRBV19 to TRBJ2-7, with 8 bases aligning to TRBD2. V dropped 7 bases and J dropped 3; count of bases not matched to a gene: 2. The CDR3 contains 12 residues. Germline V gene lookup returns CDR1 LNHDA and CDR2 SQIVND (reference sequence). Combining the CDR3 with reference TRBV19 and TRBJ2-7 gives the whole variable domain DGGITQSPKYLFRKEGQNVTLSCEQNLNHDAMYWYRQDPGQGLRLIYYSQIVNDFQKGDIAEGYSVSREKKESFPLTVTSAQKNPTAFYLCASKSGSYEQYFGPGTRLTVT.

CDR3 bases: TGTGCCAGCAGTTTTAGTGGGGCGCTCGGCTACACCTTC. Amino acids: CASSFSGALGYTF. This chain connects TRBV28 to TRBJ1-2, with a weak D call TRBD1 (5 bases). The CDR3 loop spans 13 amino acids. V shed 3 bases and J shed 8 bases, with 13 bases lying between them. Germline V gene data show CDR1 as MDHEN and CDR2 as SYDVKM.

This clone was seen more than once but under ten times. The gene calls are TRBV2 and TRBJ1-2; 7 nucleotides align to TRBD1. V gave up 3 bases and J gave up 8 bases; unmatched junction bases: 6. CDR1 is SNHLY, CDR2 FYNNEI, per germline. The CDR3 spans 13 residues. In DNA form, the CDR3 reads TGTGCCAGCAGTGAGGAGGGGGCCATGGGCTACACCTTC. Its protein is CASSEEGAMGYTF.

This clone was detected only a few times. The DNA of the CDR3 is TGTGCCAGCAGTTTAGGGGGGACGGTTGGAAACACCATATATTTT. Translated, it gives CASSLGGTVGNTIYF. The V and J genes are TRBV28 and TRBJ1-3, with D perhaps TRBD1 (5 bases). CDR3 length: 15 residues. Germline V gene sequence: CDR1 MDHEN, CDR2 SYDVKM. With 2 bases removed from V and 3 bases from J, the gap between germline ends came to 11 bases.

The chain employs TRBV7-8 and TRBJ2-1; D is undetermined. The V end lost 8 bases, the J end lost 10 bases, and 15 bases lay between the germline ends. CDR3 length: 12 amino acids. CDR1 and CDR2 (germline): SGHVS, FQNEAQ. The CDR3 coding sequence is TGTGCCAGCGGTCTTTCAGCAATGGAGCAGTTCTTC. It translates to CASGLSAMEQFF.

The V gene is TRBV6-5, the J gene TRBJ2-2; tentative D call: TRBD1 (5 bases). The CDR3 sequence is 13 residues long. Between the trimmed V and J ends, which lost 2 bases and 6 bases, there was a span of 7 bases. Germline V gives CDR1 MNHEY, CDR2 SVGAGI. CDR3 protein: CASSYVRAGELFF. The DNA for the CDR3 is TGTGCCAGCAGTTACGTCAGGGCCGGGGAGCTGTTTTTT.